What follows is one T cell receptor (beta chain) and its context. The antigen it recognizes is unknown. Given a much more abundant clone one base away, this may be a read error. This sample is part of a study of human T cells and chemical hapten exposure (dated by TCRdb to about 2021). With respect to the entire study: For sensitization, 2% DPC in acetone was applied to a roughly 2 cm by roughly 2 cm area of upper inner arm skin. Weekly therapeutic DPC doses were additionally applied to the scalp of patients throughout the roughly 25-week study period. Patch testing was performed on the upper back with Finn chambers containing 0.01% DPC, and the patch tests were scored after 6 days according to International Contact Dermatitis Research Group standards. The mostly female patient cohort included alopecia areata with under or over 50% scalp involvement, alopecia totalis and alopecia universalis. Libraries were combined into a pool for sequencing, and differences in TCR yield between samples came mainly from small differences in library volumes within the pool. In alopecia patients, the study followed how the peripheral blood TCR repertoire changed in vivo over primary and secondary sensitization to diphenylcyclopropenone (DPC), a hapten. Blood samples were taken from patients before sensitization (week 0) and at 2, 6 and about 24 weeks after DPC sensitization. Approximately 30 alopecia patients provided blood for TCR sequencing at one to four time points (pre-sensitization, 2, 6 and 24 weeks).

On the study overall, not on this receptor specifically: Expanded TCRs formed significantly more large CDR3 similarity clusters than pre-sensitization or healthy control sets, consistent with antigen-driven responses. The number of PT1 expanded TCRs positively correlated with patch test score, significant at thresholds 8, 16 and 32 but not 4. Repeated subsampling changed both the strength of the expansion versus patch-test correlation and the threshold at which the correlation became significant. Alopecia, a presumed autoimmune disease, was present in all patients, so the immune response of the patients might differ from that of healthy individuals. DPC sensitization did not change how many TCRs were above 1 in 1000 frequency, and no evidence was found of alterations in global repertoire structure.

Library construction relied on RACE. These reads were obtained on a NextSeq 500. During library preparation, unique molecular identifiers were attached to individual cDNA molecules so that TCRs could be counted quantitatively and reproducibly. Each blood RNA sample was used to sequence both TCR alpha and TCR beta chains. Processing in the source paper ran as follows. A median of around 100,000 TCRs per sample was observed, with a range of 23,224 to 690,600. The Decombinator software suite was used to annotate the V, J and CDR3 of the TCR reads. For PS versus PT1 abundance plots, all samples were subsampled to the same number of TCRs (28,000). Expanded TCRs were defined as absent before sensitization and observed at least eight times at the 2-week time point. TCRdb trimmed the raw reads at Q25, called clones with MiXCR and kept productive beta chains. Every distinct CDR3 protein forms one entry, paired with its most common genes and DNA. What appears here as the V and J calls and clone size reflects TCRdb's work, not the paper's. The sample records some 27,000 distinct CDR3 sequences, over 9% of which are singletons. Approximately 6.3% of the sample belongs to the ten largest clones.

What the time point label conveys for this sample: patch test 2, 6 weeks after DPC sensitization. Sample treatment or condition, as interpreted from the label and publication: therapeutic diphenylcyclopropenone sensitization with weekly scalp DPC. At each patch-test visit, blood was drawn before the patch test was applied. Patients were considered eligible if aged 18 to 70, diagnosed with alopecia and deemed suitable for DPC therapy, and patients were excluded if pregnant. Total RNA was extracted from unfractionated whole blood collected in Tempus Blood RNA tubes. V is reduced by 6 bases and J by 0 bases, leaving a spacing of 11 bases between them. Inclusive of the bounding cysteine and phenylalanine, the CDR3 is 15 residues long. Left in the record is the CDR3 DNA by itself, 45 bases read in frame from the first base. The germline V gene (reference sequence) specifies SEHNR as CDR1 and FQNEAQ as CDR2.

The V and J genes are TRBV7-9 and TRBJ2-2; possibly the D gene is TRBD1, per 5 matching bases. Here the sequenced sample was whole blood, taken in connection with sensitization to the hapten diphenylcyclopropenone (DPC). This TCR was sampled from a man aged 30-40 years with alopecia areata. Some clones in this sample may be carry-over from other donors' samples. At the DNA level, the sequence is TGTGCCAGCAGTACCGACAGCCCGAACACCGGGGAGCTGTTTTTT. This codes for CASSTDSPNTGELFF.